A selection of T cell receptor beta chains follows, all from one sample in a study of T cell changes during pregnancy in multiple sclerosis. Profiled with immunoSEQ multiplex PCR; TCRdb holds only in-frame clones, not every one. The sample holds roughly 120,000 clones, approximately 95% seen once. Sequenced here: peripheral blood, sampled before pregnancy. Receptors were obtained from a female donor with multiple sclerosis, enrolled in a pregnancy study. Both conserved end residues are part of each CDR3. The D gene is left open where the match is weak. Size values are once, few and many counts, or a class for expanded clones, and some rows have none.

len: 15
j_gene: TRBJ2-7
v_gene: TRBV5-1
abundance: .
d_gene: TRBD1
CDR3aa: CASSLTTGEWYEQYF
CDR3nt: TGCGCCAGCAGCTTGACCACAGGGGAGTGGTACGAGCAGTACTTC

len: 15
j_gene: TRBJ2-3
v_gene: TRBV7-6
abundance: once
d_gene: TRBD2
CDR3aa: CASSTGGTRSDTQYF
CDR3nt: TGTGCCAGCAGCACCGGGGGGACTAGGTCAGATACGCAGTATTTT

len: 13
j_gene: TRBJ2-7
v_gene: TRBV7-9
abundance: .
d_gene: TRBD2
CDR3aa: CASSNRGGEEQYF
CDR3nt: TGTGCCAGCAGTAACCGCGGGGGGGAAGAGCAGTACTTC

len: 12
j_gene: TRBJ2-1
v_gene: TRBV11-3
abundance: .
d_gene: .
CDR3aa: CASSLNSQEQFF
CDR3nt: TGTGCCAGCAGCTTAAATAGCCAGGAGCAGTTCTTC

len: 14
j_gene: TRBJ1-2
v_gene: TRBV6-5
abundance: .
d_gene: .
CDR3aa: CASSLTSGGSGYTF
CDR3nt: TGTGCCAGCAGCCTTACTTCCGGGGGTAGTGGCTACACCTTC

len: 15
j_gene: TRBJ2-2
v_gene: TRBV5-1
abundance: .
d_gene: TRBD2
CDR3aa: CASAARGRDTGELFF
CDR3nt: TGCGCCAGCGCCGCCCGGGGGAGGGACACCGGGGAGCTGTTTTTT

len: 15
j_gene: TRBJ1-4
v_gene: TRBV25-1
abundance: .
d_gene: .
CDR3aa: CASSEVGSRNEKLFF
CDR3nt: TGTGCCAGCAGTGAAGTCGGCAGCAGGAATGAAAAACTGTTTTTT

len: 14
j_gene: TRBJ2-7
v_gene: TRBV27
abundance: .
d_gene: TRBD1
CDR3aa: CASTMTGGSYEQYF
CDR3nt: TGTGCCAGCACCATGACAGGGGGCTCCTACGAGCAGTACTTC

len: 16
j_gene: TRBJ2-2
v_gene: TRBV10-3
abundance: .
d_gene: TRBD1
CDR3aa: CANSPSRGGQGGELFF
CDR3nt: TGTGCCAACTCCCCTAGCCGAGGGGGCCAGGGCGGGGAGCTGTTTTTT

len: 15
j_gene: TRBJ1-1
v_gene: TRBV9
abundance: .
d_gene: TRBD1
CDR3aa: CASSTRQGRGTEAFF
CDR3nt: TGTGCCAGCAGCACTCGACAGGGTCGAGGAACTGAAGCTTTCTTT

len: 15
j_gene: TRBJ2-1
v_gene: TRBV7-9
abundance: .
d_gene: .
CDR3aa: CASSLEGLVLNEQFF
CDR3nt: TGTGCCAGCAGCTTAGAGGGGTTAGTGCTGAATGAGCAGTTCTTC

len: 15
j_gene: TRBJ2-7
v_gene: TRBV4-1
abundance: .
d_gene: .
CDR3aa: CASSQVPGTSYEQYF
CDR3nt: TGCGCCAGCAGCCAAGTTCCAGGAACCTCCTACGAGCAGTACTTC

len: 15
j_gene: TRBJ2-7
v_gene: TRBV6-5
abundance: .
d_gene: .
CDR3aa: CASRMSSGGTGEQYF
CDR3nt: TGTGCCAGCAGGATGTCTAGTGGCGGGACTGGCGAGCAGTACTTC

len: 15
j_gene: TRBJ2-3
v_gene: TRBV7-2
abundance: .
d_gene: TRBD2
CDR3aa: CASSRAGGPQDTQYF
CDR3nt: TGTGCCAGCAGCCGAGCGGGAGGGCCACAAGATACGCAGTATTTT

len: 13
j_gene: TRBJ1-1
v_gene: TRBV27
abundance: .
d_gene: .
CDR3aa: CASSLTGSTEAFF
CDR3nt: TGTGCCAGCAGTCTTACAGGGAGCACTGAAGCTTTCTTT

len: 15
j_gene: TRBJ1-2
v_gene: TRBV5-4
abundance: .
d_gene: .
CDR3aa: CASSQVVAGPYGYTF
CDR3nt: TGTGCCAGCAGCCAAGTGGTGGCAGGGCCCTATGGCTACACCTTC

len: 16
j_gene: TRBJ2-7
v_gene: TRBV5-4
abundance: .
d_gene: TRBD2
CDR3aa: CASSLWSLAGRYEQYF
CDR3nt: TGTGCCAGCAGCTTGTGGTCTCTAGCGGGACGGTACGAGCAGTACTTC

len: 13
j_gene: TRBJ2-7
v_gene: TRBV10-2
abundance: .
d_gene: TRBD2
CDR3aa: CASESPRGRGQYF
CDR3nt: TGCGCCAGCGAGTCCCCACGCGGGAGGGGGCAGTACTTC

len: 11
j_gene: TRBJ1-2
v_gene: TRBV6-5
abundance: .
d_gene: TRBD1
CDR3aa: CASRTGDGYTF
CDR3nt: TGTGCCAGCAGAACAGGGGATGGCTACACCTTC

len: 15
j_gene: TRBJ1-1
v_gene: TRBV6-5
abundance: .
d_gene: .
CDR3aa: CASSPLPGKNTEAFF
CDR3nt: TGTGCCAGCAGCCCCTTACCAGGGAAAAACACTGAAGCTTTCTTT

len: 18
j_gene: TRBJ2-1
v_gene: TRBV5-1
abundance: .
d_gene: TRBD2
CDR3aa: CASSLYASGTSSYNEQFF
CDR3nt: TGCGCCAGCAGCTTGTATGCTAGCGGGACCTCCTCCTACAATGAGCAGTTCTTC

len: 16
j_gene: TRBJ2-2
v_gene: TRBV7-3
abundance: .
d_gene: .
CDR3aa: CASSLFGGENTGELFF
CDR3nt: TGTGCCAGCAGCTTATTCGGGGGTGAGAACACCGGGGAGCTGTTTTTT

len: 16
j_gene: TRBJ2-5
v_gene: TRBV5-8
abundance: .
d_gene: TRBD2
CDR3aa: CASSSGTSGFRETQYF
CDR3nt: TGTGCCAGCAGCTCCGGGACTAGCGGGTTCAGAGAGACCCAGTACTTC

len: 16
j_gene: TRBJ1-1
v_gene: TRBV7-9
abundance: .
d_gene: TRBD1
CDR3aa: CASSPGRDRRYTEAFF
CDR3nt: TGTGCCAGCAGCCCCGGTCGGGACAGGCGTTACACTGAAGCTTTCTTT

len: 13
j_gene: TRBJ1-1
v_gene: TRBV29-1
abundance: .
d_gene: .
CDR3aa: CSAHVRLNTEAFF
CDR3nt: TGCAGCGCCCATGTGCGGCTGAACACTGAAGCTTTCTTT

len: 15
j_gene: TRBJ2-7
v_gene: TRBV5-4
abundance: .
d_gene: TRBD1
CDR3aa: CASSLDGTGHREQYF
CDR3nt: TGTGCCAGCAGCTTGGACGGGACAGGCCATCGAGAGCAGTACTTC

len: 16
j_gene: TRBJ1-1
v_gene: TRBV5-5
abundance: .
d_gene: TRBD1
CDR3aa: CASSPLWLQGYTEAFF
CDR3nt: TGTGCCAGCAGCCCCCTGTGGTTACAGGGGTACACTGAAGCTTTCTTT

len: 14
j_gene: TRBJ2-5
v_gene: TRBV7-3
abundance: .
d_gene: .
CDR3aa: CASSLGGNQETQYF
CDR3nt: TGTGCCAGCAGCTTAGGGGGGAACCAAGAGACCCAGTACTTC

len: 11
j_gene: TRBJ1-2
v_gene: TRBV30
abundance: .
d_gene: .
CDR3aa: CAWSAGFGYTF
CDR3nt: TGTGCCTGGAGTGCAGGGTTCGGCTACACCTTC

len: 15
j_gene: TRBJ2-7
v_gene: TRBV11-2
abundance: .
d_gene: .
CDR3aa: CASSLGSGISYEQYF
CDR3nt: TGTGCCAGCAGCTTAGGGTCAGGTATCTCCTACGAGCAGTACTTC

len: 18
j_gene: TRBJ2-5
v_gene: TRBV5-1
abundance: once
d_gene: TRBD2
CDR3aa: CASSFRLAGVDLWETQYF
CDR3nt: TGCGCCAGCAGCTTTAGACTAGCGGGAGTTGATTTGTGGGAGACCCAGTACTTC

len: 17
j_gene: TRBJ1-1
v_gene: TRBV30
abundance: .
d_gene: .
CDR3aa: CAWSAPSGGRRITEAFF
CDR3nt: TGTGCCTGGAGTGCCCCTTCGGGGGGGCGCAGGATCACTGAAGCTTTCTTT

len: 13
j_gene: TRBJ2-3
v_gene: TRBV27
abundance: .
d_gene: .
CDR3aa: CASSLSRSDTQYF
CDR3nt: TGTGCCAGCAGTTTATCCAGATCAGATACGCAGTATTTT

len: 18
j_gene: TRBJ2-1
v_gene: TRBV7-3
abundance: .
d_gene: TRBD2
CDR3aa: CASSSQSGGGFLGNEQFF
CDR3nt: TGTGCCAGCAGCTCCCAGTCGGGAGGGGGGTTCCTTGGCAATGAGCAGTTCTTC

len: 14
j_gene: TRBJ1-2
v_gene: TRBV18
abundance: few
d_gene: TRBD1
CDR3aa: CASSPPSGGHGYTF
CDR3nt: TGTGCCAGCTCACCACCTTCAGGGGGCCATGGCTACACCTTC

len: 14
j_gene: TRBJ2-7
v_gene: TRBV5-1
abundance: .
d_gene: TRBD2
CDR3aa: CASSLERGAGEQYF
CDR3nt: TGCGCCAGCAGCCTCGAGCGGGGAGCCGGCGAGCAGTACTTC

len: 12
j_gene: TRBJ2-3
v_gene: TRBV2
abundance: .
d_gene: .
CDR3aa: CASSLETDTQYF
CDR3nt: TGTGCCAGCAGTTTAGAGACAGATACGCAGTATTTT

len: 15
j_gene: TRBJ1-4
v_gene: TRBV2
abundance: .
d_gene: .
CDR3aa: CASSDGGRGNEKLFF
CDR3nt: TGTGCCAGCAGTGATGGGGGGAGGGGTAATGAAAAACTGTTTTTT

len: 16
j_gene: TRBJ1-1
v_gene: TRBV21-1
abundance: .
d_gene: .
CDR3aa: CASSKARVRMNTEAFF
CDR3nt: TGTGCCAGCAGCAAAGCGCGCGTCAGGATGAACACTGAAGCTTTCTTT

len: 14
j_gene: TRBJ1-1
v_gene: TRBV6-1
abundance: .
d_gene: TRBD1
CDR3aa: CASKGTGVNTEAFF
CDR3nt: TGTGCCAGCAAAGGGACAGGGGTGAACACTGAAGCTTTCTTT

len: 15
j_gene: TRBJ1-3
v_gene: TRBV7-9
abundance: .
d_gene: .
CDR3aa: CASSAGAPSGNTIYF
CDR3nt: TGTGCCAGCAGCGCAGGGGCCCCCTCTGGAAACACCATATATTTT